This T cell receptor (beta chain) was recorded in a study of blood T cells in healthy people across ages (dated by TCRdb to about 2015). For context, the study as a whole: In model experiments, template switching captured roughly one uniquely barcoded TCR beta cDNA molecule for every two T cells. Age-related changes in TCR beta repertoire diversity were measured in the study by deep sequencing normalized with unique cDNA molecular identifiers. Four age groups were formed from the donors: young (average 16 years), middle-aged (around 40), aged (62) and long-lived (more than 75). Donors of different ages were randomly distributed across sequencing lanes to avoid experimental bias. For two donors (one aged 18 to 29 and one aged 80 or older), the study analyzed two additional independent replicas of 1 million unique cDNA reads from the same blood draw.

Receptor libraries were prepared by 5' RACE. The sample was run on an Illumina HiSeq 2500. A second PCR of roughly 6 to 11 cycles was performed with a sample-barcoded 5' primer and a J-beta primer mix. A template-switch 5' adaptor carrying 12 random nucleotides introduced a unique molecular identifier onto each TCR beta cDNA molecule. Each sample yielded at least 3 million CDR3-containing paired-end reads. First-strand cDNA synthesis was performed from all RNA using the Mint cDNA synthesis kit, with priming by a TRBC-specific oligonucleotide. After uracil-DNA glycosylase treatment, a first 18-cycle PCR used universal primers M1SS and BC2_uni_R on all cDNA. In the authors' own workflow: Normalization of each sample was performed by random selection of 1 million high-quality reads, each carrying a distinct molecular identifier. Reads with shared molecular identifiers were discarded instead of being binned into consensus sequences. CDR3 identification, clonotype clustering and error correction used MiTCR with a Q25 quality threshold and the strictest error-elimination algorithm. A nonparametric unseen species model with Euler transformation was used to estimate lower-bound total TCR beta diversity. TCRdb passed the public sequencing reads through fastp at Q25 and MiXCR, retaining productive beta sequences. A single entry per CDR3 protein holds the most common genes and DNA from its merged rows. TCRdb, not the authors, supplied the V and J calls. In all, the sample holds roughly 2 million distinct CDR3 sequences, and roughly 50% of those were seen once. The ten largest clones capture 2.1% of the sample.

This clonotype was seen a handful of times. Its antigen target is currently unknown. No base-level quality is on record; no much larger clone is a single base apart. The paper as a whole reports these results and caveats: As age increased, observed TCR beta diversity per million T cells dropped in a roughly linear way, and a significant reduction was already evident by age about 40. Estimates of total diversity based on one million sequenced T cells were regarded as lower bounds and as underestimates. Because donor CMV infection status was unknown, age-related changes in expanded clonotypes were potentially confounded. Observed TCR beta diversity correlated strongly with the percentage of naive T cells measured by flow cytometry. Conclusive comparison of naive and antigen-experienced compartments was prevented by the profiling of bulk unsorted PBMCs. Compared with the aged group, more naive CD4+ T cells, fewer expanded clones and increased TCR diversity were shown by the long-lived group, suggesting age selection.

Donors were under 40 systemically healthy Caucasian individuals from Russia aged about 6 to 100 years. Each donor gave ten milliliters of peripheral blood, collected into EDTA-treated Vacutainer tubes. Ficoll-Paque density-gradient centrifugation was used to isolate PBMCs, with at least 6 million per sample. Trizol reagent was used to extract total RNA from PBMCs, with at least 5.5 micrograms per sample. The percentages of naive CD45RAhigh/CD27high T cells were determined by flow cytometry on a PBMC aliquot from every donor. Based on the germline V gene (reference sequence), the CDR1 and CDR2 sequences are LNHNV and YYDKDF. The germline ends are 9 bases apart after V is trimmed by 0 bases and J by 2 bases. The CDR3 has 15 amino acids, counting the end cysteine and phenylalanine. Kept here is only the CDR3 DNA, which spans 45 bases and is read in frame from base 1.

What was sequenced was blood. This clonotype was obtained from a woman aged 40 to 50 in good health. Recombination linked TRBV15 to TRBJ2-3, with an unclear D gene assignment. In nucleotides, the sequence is TGTGCCACCAGCAGAGATCACACCATCACAGATACGCAGTATTTT. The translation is CATSRDHTITDTQYF.